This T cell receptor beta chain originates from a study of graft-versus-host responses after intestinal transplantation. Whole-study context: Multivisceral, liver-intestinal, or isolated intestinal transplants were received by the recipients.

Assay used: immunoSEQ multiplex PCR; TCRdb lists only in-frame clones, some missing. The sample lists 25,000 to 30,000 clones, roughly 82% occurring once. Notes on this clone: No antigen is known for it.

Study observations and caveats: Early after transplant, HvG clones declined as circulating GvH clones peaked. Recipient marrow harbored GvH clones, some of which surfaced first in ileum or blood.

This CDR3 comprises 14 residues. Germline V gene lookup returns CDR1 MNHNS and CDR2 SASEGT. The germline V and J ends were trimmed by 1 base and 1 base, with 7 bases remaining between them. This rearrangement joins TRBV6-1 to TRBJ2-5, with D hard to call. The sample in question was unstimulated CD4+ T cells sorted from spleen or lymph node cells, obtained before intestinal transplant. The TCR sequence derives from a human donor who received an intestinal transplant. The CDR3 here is CASSEVVPQETQYF. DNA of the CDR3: TGTGCCAGCAGTGAAGTGGTGCCCCAAGAGACCCAGTACTTC.